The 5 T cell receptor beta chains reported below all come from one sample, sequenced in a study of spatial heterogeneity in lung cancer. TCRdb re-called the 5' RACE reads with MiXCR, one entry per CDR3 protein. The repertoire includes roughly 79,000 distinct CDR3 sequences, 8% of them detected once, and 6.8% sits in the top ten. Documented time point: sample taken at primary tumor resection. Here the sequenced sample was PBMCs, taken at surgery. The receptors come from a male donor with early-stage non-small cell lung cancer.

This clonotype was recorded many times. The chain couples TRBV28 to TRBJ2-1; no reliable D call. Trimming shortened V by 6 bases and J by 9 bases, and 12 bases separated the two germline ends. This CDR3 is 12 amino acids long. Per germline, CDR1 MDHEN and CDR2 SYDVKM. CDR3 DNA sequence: TGTGCCAGCAGGGTAGTAGGTACTGAGCAGTTCTTC. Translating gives CASRVVGTEQFF.

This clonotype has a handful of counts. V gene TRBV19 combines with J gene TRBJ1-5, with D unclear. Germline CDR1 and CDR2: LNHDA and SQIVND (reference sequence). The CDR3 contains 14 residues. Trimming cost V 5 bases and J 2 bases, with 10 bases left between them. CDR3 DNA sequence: TGTGCCAGTAGTTTCCATCTGGGCAATCAGCCCCAGCATTTT. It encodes CASSFHLGNQPQHF.

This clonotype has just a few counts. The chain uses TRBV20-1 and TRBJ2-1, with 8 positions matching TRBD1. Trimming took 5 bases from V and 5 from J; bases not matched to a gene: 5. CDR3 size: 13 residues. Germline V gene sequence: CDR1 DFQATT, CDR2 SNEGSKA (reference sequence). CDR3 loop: CSAWTGSDNEQFF. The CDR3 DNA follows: TGCAGTGCTTGGACAGGGTCGGACAATGAGCAGTTCTTC.

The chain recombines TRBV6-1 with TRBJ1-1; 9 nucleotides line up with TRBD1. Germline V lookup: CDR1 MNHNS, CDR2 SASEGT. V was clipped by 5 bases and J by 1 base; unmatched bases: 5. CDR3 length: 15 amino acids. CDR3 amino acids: CASSKTGGANTEAFF. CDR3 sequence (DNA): TGTGCCAGCAGTAAAACAGGGGGCGCGAACACTGAAGCTTTCTTT.

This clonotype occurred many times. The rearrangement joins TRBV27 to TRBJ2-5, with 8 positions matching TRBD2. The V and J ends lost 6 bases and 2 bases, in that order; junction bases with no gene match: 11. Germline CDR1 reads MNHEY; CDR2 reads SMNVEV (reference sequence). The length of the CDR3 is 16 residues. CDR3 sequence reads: CASSYPLAGKQETQYF. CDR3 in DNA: TGTGCCAGCAGCTATCCCTTAGCGGGGAAACAAGAGACCCAGTACTTC.